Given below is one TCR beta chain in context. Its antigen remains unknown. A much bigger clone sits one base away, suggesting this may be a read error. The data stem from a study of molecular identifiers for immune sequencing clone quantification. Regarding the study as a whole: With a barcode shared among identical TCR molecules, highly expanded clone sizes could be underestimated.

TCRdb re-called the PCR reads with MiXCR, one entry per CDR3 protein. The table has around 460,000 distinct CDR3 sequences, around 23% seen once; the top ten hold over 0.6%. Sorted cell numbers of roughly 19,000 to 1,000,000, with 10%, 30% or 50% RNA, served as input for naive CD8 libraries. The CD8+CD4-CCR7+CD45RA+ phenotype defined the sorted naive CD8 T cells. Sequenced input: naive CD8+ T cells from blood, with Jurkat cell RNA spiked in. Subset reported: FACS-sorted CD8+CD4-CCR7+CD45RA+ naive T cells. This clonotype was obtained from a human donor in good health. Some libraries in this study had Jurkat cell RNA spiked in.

DNA of the CDR3: TGTGCCAGCAGTTACTTTGGACAGGGCGATCGGCCCCAGCATTTT. Translated, it gives CASSYFGQGDRPQHF. The chain has TRBV6-2 or TRBV6-3 and TRBJ1-5; 8 positions match TRBD1. Losses at the gene ends were 1 base for V and 9 bases for J; bases not matched to a gene: 8. This CDR3 is 15 amino acids long. Looked up from germline, CDR1 is MNHEY and CDR2 is SVGEGT.